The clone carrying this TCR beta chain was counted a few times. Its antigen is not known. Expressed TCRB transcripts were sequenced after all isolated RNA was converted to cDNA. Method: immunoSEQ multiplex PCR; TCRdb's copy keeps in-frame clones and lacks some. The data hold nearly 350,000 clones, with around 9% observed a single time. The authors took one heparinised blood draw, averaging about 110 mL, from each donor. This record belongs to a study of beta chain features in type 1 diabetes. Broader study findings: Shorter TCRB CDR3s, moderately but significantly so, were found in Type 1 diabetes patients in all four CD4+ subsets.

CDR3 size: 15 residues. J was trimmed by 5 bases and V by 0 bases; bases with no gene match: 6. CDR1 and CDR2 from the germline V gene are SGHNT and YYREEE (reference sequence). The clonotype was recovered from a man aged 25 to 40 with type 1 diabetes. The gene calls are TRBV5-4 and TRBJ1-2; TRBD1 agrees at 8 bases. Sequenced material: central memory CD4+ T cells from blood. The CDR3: CASSLDKTGGYGYTF. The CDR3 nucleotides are TGTGCCAGCAGCTTGGATAAAACAGGGGGATATGGCTACACCTTC.